Described below is a single T cell receptor (beta chain) sequence and its context. Sequencing used immunoSEQ multiplex PCR; TCRdb keeps in-frame clones, though not all of them. Of about 1 million clones detected, approximately 72% appear once; the ten largest clones hold around 1.5%. The data stem from a study of shared clonotypes between healthy human individuals. Sequencing was carried out using memory CD4+ T cells sorted from blood. Indicated subset: CD45RA-negative fraction. The TCR sequence derives from a man aged 18 to 30 in good health.

The CDR3, as DNA: TGCGCCAGCAGCCAAGATCGGGGCGGGAGGCGGCAGTTCTTC. Protein sequence: CASSQDRGGRRQFF. This chain uses TRBV4-1 with TRBJ2-1; TRBD2 matches at 8 bases. This CDR3 region has 14 residues. J lost 12 bases, V lost 0 bases, and 7 bases had no gene match. CDR1 and CDR2 from the germline V gene are MGHRA and YSYEKL.